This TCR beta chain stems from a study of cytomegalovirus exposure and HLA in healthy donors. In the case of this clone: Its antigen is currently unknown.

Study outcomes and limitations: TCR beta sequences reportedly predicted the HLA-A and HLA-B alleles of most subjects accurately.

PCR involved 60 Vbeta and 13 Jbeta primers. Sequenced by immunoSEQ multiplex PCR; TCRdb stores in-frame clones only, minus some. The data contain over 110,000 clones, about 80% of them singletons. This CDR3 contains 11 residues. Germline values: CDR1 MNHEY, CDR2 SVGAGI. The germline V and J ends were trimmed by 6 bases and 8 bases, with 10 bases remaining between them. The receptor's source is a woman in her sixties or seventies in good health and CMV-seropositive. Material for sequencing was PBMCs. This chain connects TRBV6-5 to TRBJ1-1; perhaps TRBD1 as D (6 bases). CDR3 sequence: CASSPGTEAFF. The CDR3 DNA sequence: TGTGCCAGCAGCCCCGGGACAGAAGCTTTCTTT.